The 30 T cell receptor beta chains in this list originate from one sample, sequenced in a study of cytomegalovirus exposure and HLA in healthy donors. Use of 60 Vbeta and 13 Jbeta primers characterized the PCR. Using immunoSEQ multiplex PCR, the repertoire was profiled, and TCRdb retains in-frame clones only, with some absent. The table lists around 110,000 clones, 70% of them singletons. Input material: PBMCs. The receptors were sampled from a man younger than 40 in good health and CMV-seropositive.

The chain joins TRBV10-3 to TRBJ1-2; no definite D call. The V end lost 4 bases, the J end lost 2 bases, and 8 bases lay between the germline ends. Germline lookup yields CDR1 ENHRY and CDR2 SYGVKD. The CDR3 is 13 residues long. The CDR3: CAISGASNYGYTF. CDR3 nucleotides: TGTGCCATCAGTGGGGCCTCCAACTATGGCTACACCTTC.

CDR3 protein: CASTREGNTEAFF. The CDR3 DNA sequence: TGCGCCAGTACAAGGGAGGGGAACACTGAAGCTTTCTTT. The J gene is TRBJ1-1, the V gene TRBV5-1; unclear D gene. Germline lookup yields CDR1 SGHRS and CDR2 YFSETQ. Trimming cost V 8 bases and J 1 base, with 12 bases left between them. The CDR3 extends over 13 amino acids.

The CDR3 here is CASRGEGVRMTEAFF. CDR3 nucleotide sequence: TGTGCCAGCAGAGGGGAGGGAGTAAGGATGACTGAAGCTTTCTTT. This rearrangement joins TRBV6-1 to TRBJ1-1; D possibly corresponds to TRBD1 (5 bases). The V end lost 6 bases, the J end lost 5 bases, and 19 bases lay between the germline ends. The CDR3 runs 15 residues. Germline loops: CDR1 MNHNS, CDR2 SASEGT.

This clone showed up just a few times. As DNA, the CDR3 is TGCGCCAGCAGTCAAGGGACAGGGGGCTCACGGAGCACAGATACGCAGTATTTT. Translating it yields CASSQGTGGSRSTDTQYF. The gene calls are TRBV23-1 and TRBJ2-3, with 12 positions matching TRBD1. TRBV23-1 is placed among ORFs of uncertain function. This CDR3 contains 18 residues. Germline trimming cut 2 bases from V and 0 bases from J; bases unmatched to any gene: 6.

The chain is built from TRBV27 and TRBJ2-7, with TRBD1 matching 9 bases. This CDR3 region has 13 residues. J lost 3 bases, V lost 6 bases, and 3 bases had no gene match. From germline, CDR1 is MNHEY and CDR2 SMNVEV (reference sequence). The CDR3 loop is CASRLTGGYEQYF. CDR3 nucleotides: TGTGCCAGCAGGTTGACAGGGGGCTACGAGCAGTACTTC.

This CDR3 reads CASSYSQVGYTF. CDR3 nucleotides: TGTGCCAGCAGTTACTCCCAGGTGGGCTACACCTTC. V usage is TRBV28 and J usage is TRBJ1-2; D gene unclear. Trimming took off 4 bases at V and 8 bases at J, with 11 bases between the two ends. The germline gives CDR1 MDHEN, CDR2 SYDVKM. This CDR3 has 12 amino acids.

This clone has more than one count but fewer than ten. The V and J genes are TRBV12-5 and TRBJ1-4; no clear D gene. The CDR3 extends over 14 amino acids. The V and J ends lost 2 bases and 8 bases respectively, with 12 bases between them. CDR1 and CDR2 from the germline V gene are LGHNT and FRNRAP. Written as DNA, the CDR3 is TGTGCTAGTGGTTTGAGAGCATCGGGAGAAAAACTGTTTTTT. Protein: CASGLRASGEKLFF.

The V gene is TRBV7-6, the J gene TRBJ1-3; TRBD1 matches at 8 bases. This CDR3 comprises 18 residues. Trimming took 2 bases from V and 7 from J; bases not matched to a gene: 16. CDR1 SGHVS and CDR2 FNYEAQ come from the germline V gene. CDR3 residues: CASSLLLPGPGGSNTIYF. For the CDR3, the DNA is TGTGCCAGCAGCTTACTTCTCCCCGGACCAGGGGGCTCGAACACCATATATTTT.

The genes are TRBV5-3 and TRBJ2-3, with D perhaps TRBD1 (5 bases). TRBV5-3 is labeled an ORF, and its function is uncertain. The CDR3 runs 13 residues. Trimming left V 2 bases short and J 10 bases short, with 14 bases between. The CDR3 DNA sequence: TGTGCCAGAAGCTTAGCCCGCACAGGTTCGCAGTATTTT. This translates into CARSLARTGSQYF.

This clone was counted a few times. This same CDR3 is encoded by further DNA sequences in the sample. This CDR3 is CASSSSSNQPQHF. Here the CDR3 DNA reads TGTGCCAGTTCGTCGTCTAGCAATCAGCCCCAGCATTTT. The V gene is TRBV19, the J gene TRBJ1-5; D not resolved. Germline lookup yields CDR1 LNHDA and CDR2 SQIVND (reference sequence). The CDR3 length is 13 residues. With 8 bases removed from V and 0 bases from J, the gap between germline ends came to 8 bases.

This rearrangement joins TRBV28 to TRBJ1-2; 9 bases are a match to TRBD1. This CDR3 spans 16 amino acids. The germline V gene encodes CDR1 MDHEN and CDR2 SYDVKM. Germline trimming cut 3 bases from V and 5 bases from J; bases unmatched to any gene: 10. In DNA, the CDR3 is TGTGCCAGCAGTTTGGGGGGACAGGGACGAGGGTATGGCTACACCTTC. Translation: CASSLGGQGRGYGYTF.

The chain couples TRBV7-2 to TRBJ2-1, with 16 bases matching TRBD2. The CDR3 has 18 amino acids. Germline-derived CDR1 and CDR2 are SGHTA and FQGNSA. V was pared by 3 bases and J by 5 bases, with 7 bases of the junction left unmatched. The CDR3 region is CASSLGLAGGPSHNEQFF. CDR3 sequence (DNA): TGTGCCAGCAGCTTGGGACTAGCGGGGGGGCCGTCGCACAATGAGCAGTTCTTC.

This clone was picked up a small number of times. This sequence joins TRBV5-1 and TRBJ2-7; 7 bases map to TRBD2. Germline trimming cut 4 bases from V and 6 bases from J; bases unmatched to any gene: 10. The germline V gene encodes CDR1 SGHRS and CDR2 YFSETQ. This CDR3 is built from 14 residues. CDR3 in amino acids: CASSPLGTGGEQYF. CDR3 nucleotides: TGCGCCAGCAGCCCCCTTGGCACGGGGGGCGAGCAGTACTTC.

This chain uses TRBV29-1 with TRBJ2-5; TRBD1 might be the D (5 bases). This CDR3 contains 13 residues. The V and J ends lost 2 bases and 5 bases respectively, with 12 bases between them. The germline CDR1 and CDR2 sequences are SQVTM and ANQGSEA. The CDR3 region is CSVERAGWETQYF. The CDR3 region has the DNA TGCAGCGTTGAAAGGGCAGGGTGGGAGACCCAGTACTTC.

The V call is TRBV27, the J call TRBJ1-2, with 8 nucleotides matching TRBD1. Germline V gene sequence: CDR1 MNHEY, CDR2 SMNVEV (reference sequence). Trimming took 8 bases from V and 0 from J; bases not matched to a gene: 17. The CDR3 has 18 amino acids. In DNA, the CDR3 is TGTGCCAGCGGACCAGGGGGCAGGGGGCCGACAGCTAACTATGGCTACACCTTC. Translated, it gives CASGPGGRGPTANYGYTF.

The rearrangement joins TRBV2 to TRBJ1-1, with a tentative D call TRBD1 (6 bases). Trimming took 11 bases from V and 4 from J, leaving 20 bases between them. The germline CDR1 and CDR2 sequences are SNHLY and FYNNEI. The CDR3 has 14 amino acids. The CDR3 spells CAGAQTGKGTEAFF. The DNA of the CDR3 is TGTGCCGGCGCCCAAACAGGGAAAGGCACTGAAGCTTTCTTT.

The CDR3 DNA sequence: TGTGCCAGCAGCTTCAGCGGGAGGGCTTTTACAGATACGCAGTATTTT. The encoded protein is CASSFSGRAFTDTQYF. The chain combines TRBV9 with TRBJ2-3, with TRBD2 matching over 10 bases. The ends lost 4 bases at V and 3 bases at J; junction bases unmatched: 8. The CDR3 runs to 16 residues. CDR1 and CDR2 (germline): SGDLS, YYNGEE.

This rearrangement joins TRBV6-5 to TRBJ1-2; D is ambiguous. Germline CDR1 is MNHEY and CDR2 is SVGAGI. The CDR3 has 15 residues. Between the trimmed V and J ends, which lost 6 bases and 8 bases, there was a span of 22 bases. The CDR3 sequence: CASSPPWRPSLGYTF. CDR3 DNA: TGTGCCAGCAGCCCCCCGTGGAGACCGAGTCTAGGCTACACCTTC.

The V and J genes are TRBV7-2 and TRBJ1-2, with TRBD1 matching 7 bases. Germline V gene data show CDR1 as SGHTA and CDR2 as FQGNSA. The CDR3 has 13 residues. V shed 4 bases and J 9 bases; nucleotides not matched to a gene: 8. The CDR3 here is CASSSTGPGSYTF. In nucleotides, the CDR3 is TGTGCCAGCAGCTCGACAGGGCCCGGGAGCTACACCTTC.

The rearrangement links TRBV5-4 to TRBJ1-2, with 7 bases fitting TRBD1. V lost 1 base, J lost 6 bases, and 3 bases stayed unmatched. Looked up from germline, CDR1 is SGHNT and CDR2 is YYREEE (reference sequence). This CDR3 spans 13 amino acids. CDR3: CASSLSDRDGYTF. The CDR3, as DNA: TGTGCCAGCAGCTTGTCTGACAGGGATGGCTACACCTTC.

This clone was found a few times. The rearrangement uses TRBV27 and TRBJ1-2; 10 nucleotides match TRBD1. The J segment lost 4 bases and the V segment lost 6 bases, leaving 5 bases of the junction unmatched. In germline, CDR1 is MNHEY, CDR2 SMNVEV (reference sequence). This CDR3 contains 14 residues. The CDR3 bases are TGTGCCAGCAGCCTGACAGGGGGCGTCTATGGCTACACCTTC. Amino acids: CASSLTGGVYGYTF.

V usage is TRBV30 and J usage is TRBJ1-4; 7 nucleotides match TRBD1. Trimming cost V 1 base and J 11 bases; bases outside gene matches: 7. Germline V gene lookup returns CDR1 GTSNPN and CDR2 SVGIG (reference sequence). The CDR3 runs 13 residues. DNA of the CDR3: TGTGCCTGGAGTGAAGAGAGGGGGCTGAAACTGTTTTTT. Protein product: CAWSEERGLKLFF.

This clone has a handful of counts. This chain uses TRBV7-6 with TRBJ2-7; 8 positions agree with TRBD1. The CDR3 length is 14 residues. Germline lookup yields CDR1 SGHVS and CDR2 FNYEAQ. Trimming took 0 bases from V and 10 from J; bases not matched to a gene: 8. CDR3 residues: CASSLAYLQGAQYF. The CDR3, as DNA: TGTGCCAGCAGCTTAGCGTACCTGCAGGGGGCCCAGTACTTC.

This clone is a singleton in its sample. The chain links TRBV6-1 to TRBJ2-7; 9 positions match TRBD1. Germline trimming cut 6 bases from V and 3 bases from J; bases unmatched to any gene: 3. Per the germline V gene, CDR1 is MNHNS and CDR2 is SASEGT. This CDR3 spans 13 amino acids. CDR3: CASRGQGGYEQYV. In DNA, the CDR3 is TGTGCCAGCAGGGGACAGGGCGGCTACGAGCAGTACGTC.

The chain uses TRBV10-3 and TRBJ1-5; 10 nucleotides line up with TRBD1. The CDR3 is 13 amino acids. The V segment lost 9 bases and the J segment 5 bases; nucleotides outside the gene matches: 4. Germline CDR1 and CDR2: ENHRY and SYGVKD. The CDR3: CAIRQGADQPQHF. CDR3 sequence (DNA): TGTGCCATAAGACAGGGGGCTGATCAGCCCCAGCATTTT.

Only one count was recorded for this clone. The V call is TRBV15, the J call TRBJ1-3; 9 nucleotides line up with TRBD1. The CDR3 spans 18 residues. Losses at the gene ends were 0 bases for V and 2 bases for J; bases not matched to a gene: 8. Per the germline V gene, CDR1 is LNHNV and CDR2 is YYDKDF (reference sequence). CDR3 coding DNA: TGTGCCACCAGCAGAGATAAACAGGGGGCGCCAGCTGGAAACACCATATATTTT. It specifies CATSRDKQGAPAGNTIYF.

The J gene is TRBJ1-1, the V gene TRBV6-1; 7 nucleotides align to TRBD1. J gave up 10 bases and V 4 bases, and 6 bases lay outside the gene matches. The CDR3 has 12 amino acids. Germline CDR1 is MNHNS and CDR2 is SASEGT. The CDR3 nucleotides are TGTGCCAGCAGTGCCCGACAGGGCGCAGCTTTCTTT. It encodes CASSARQGAAFF.

The rearrangement joins TRBV29-1 to TRBJ1-1; maybe TRBD1 (6 bases). Germline assignment: CDR1 SQVTM and CDR2 ANQGSEA. V dropped 7 bases and J dropped 0 bases, with 12 bases sitting between them. The CDR3 is 13 amino acids. This chain's CDR3 is CSADGQMNTEAFF. The CDR3 DNA reads TGCAGCGCCGACGGACAGATGAACACTGAAGCTTTCTTT.

The gene calls are TRBV11-2 and TRBJ1-6; a possible D gene is TRBD1 (5 bases). The CDR3 is made up of 18 amino acids. Trimming shortened V by 1 base and J by 9 bases, and 22 bases separated the two germline ends. CDR1 is SGHAT and CDR2 is FQNNGV in the germline V gene. CDR3 region: CASSLVRDSAGKGSPLHF. CDR3 in DNA: TGTGCCAGCAGCTTAGTTAGGGACTCGGCAGGGAAGGGTTCACCCCTCCACTTT.

The V gene is TRBV28, the J gene TRBJ2-1, with 7 bases aligning to TRBD1. Germline-derived CDR1 and CDR2 are MDHEN and SYDVKM. Trimming took 6 bases from V and 1 from J; bases not matched to a gene: 6. This CDR3 is built from 15 residues. The CDR3 nucleotides read TGTGCCAGCAGGAGACAGGGCTCTTCCTACAATGAGCAGTTCTTC. This codes for CASRRQGSSYNEQFF.